This paragraph reports one T cell receptor (beta chain). The CDR3 is made up of 14 amino acids. The V and J ends lost 2 bases and 8 bases, in that order; junction bases with no gene match: 5. The germline CDR1 and CDR2 sequences are SGHRS and YFSETQ. The sample is drawn from a study of blood T cell repertoires in COVID-19. The wider study: Sites in the United States, Italy and Spain provided acute and convalescent COVID-19 samples.

Authors' methods: Cell counts per sample came from amplifying reference gene primers. Sequencing used immunoSEQ multiplex PCR; TCRdb keeps in-frame clones, though not all of them. From that table come the V and J calls and clone size; the DNA was used to work out D and trimming. The data show fewer than 300,000 clones, about 70% seen once. This sequence originates from a woman aged 80 or over with acute or convalescent COVID-19. The chain has TRBV5-1 and TRBJ2-1; 9 bases agree with TRBD2. Sequencing was done on a sample of peripheral blood. CDR3 residues: CASSLAGGRDEQFF. CDR3 bases: TGCGCCAGCAGCTTAGCGGGAGGTAGGGATGAGCAGTTCTTC.